The 10 T cell receptor beta chains given below trace back to one sample, sequenced in a study of identical twins. TCRdb re-analysed the 5' RACE reads in MiXCR, keeping a single row per CDR3 protein. Among 230,000 or so distinct CDR3 sequences listed, around 8.8% were seen once. These records were also assigned to another study, of yellow fever vaccine responses in identical twins.

The sample was CD8+ T cells sorted from blood. Receptors were obtained from a young woman in good health.

This rearrangement joins TRBV4-3 to TRBJ2-3; D is possibly TRBD1 (5 bases). The germline V gene encodes CDR1 LGHNA and CDR2 YSLEER. V was shortened by 1 base and J by 6 bases, with 17 bases between the two germline ends. The CDR3 covers 16 residues. The CDR3 reads CASSQGGLGVGDTQYF. The CDR3 nucleotides read TGCGCCAGCAGCCAAGGGGGCCTAGGGGTAGGGGATACGCAGTATTTT.

In its sample, this clonotype was seen many times. The V call is TRBV5-1, the J call TRBJ2-7; D gene uncertain. The CDR3 spans 12 residues. Per the germline V gene, CDR1 is SGHRS and CDR2 is YFSETQ. V was trimmed by 0 bases and J by 5 bases, leaving 6 bases between them. CDR3 residues: CASSLAGNEQYF. CDR3 coding DNA: TGCGCCAGCAGCTTGGCGGGCAACGAGCAGTACTTC.

The chain combines TRBV14 with TRBJ2-7, with a weak D call TRBD1 (5 bases). Germline lookup yields CDR1 SGHDN and CDR2 FVKESK. Trimming left V 2 bases short and J 0 bases short, with 8 bases between. The CDR3 sequence is 14 residues long. CDR3 nucleotide sequence: TGTGCCAGCAGCCAAACAGGAGCCTCCTACGAGCAGTACTTC. It specifies CASSQTGASYEQYF.

The V gene is TRBV5-1, the J gene TRBJ2-7; 8 bases match TRBD1. V was clipped by 3 bases and J by 6 bases; unmatched bases: 8. Germline V gene lookup returns CDR1 SGHRS and CDR2 YFSETQ. This CDR3 has 14 residues. The DNA of the CDR3 is TGCGCCAGCAGCTGGACCCAGGGGGCTCTCGAGCAGTACTTC. Translation: CASSWTQGALEQYF.

This clonotype was seen only a few times. The rearrangement links TRBV6-2 or TRBV6-3 to TRBJ2-2; D possibly uses TRBD1 or TRBD2 (5 bases each). Germline values: CDR1 MNHEY, CDR2 SVGEGT. Deletions cut 0 bases from V and 0 bases from J, with 23 bases between. CDR3 size: 21 residues. For the CDR3, the DNA is TGTGCCAGCAGTTACTCGGATTTTTTACCGGGGACCAACGCGAACACCGGGGAGCTGTTTTTT. It encodes CASSYSDFLPGTNANTGELFF.

In this sample, this clonotype turned up many times. The genes are TRBV29-1 and TRBJ2-1, with TRBD2 matching 7 bases. The CDR3 spans 16 residues. Germline CDR1 and CDR2: SQVTM and ANQGSEA. J gave up 4 bases and V 6 bases, and 15 bases lay outside the gene matches. The CDR3 DNA reads as TGCAGCGTCACTACTGTGGCGGGAGAATGGTACAATGAGCAGTTCTTC. It specifies CSVTTVAGEWYNEQFF.

This clonotype was detected ten times or more. V and J are TRBV7-9 and TRBJ2-7; D could derive from TRBD1 or TRBD2 (5 bases each). Germline-derived CDR1 and CDR2 are SEHNR and FQNEAQ (reference sequence). V dropped 5 bases and J dropped 0 bases, with 14 bases sitting between them. The CDR3 loop spans 15 amino acids. CDR3 region: CASSGLTGSSYEQYF. DNA of the CDR3: TGTGCCAGCAGCGGACTTACAGGTAGCTCCTACGAGCAGTACTTC.

This clonotype showed up many times. V and J are TRBV12-3 or TRBV12-4 and TRBJ2-7; D unresolved. The CDR3 loop spans 12 amino acids. V lost 5 bases to trimming and J lost 3 bases, with 8 bases between them. CDR3 sequence reads: CASSLYYYEQYF. The CDR3 DNA reads as TGTGCCAGCAGTCTCTACTACTACGAGCAGTACTTC.

This clonotype was seen at least ten times. The rearrangement links TRBV4-1 to TRBJ2-7; a weak D match, TRBD2 (6 bases). This CDR3 has 14 residues. The germline V gene has CDR1 MGHRA and CDR2 YSYEKL. V lost 2 bases and J 3 bases, leaving 11 bases between the germline ends. As DNA, the CDR3 is TGCGCCAGCAGCCAATCCCTGGGGGGCTACGAGCAGTACTTC. It encodes CASSQSLGGYEQYF.

This clonotype was counted a few times. The chain links TRBV27 to TRBJ2-7, with 7 bases matching TRBD1. The J segment lost 2 bases and the V segment lost 4 bases, leaving 11 bases of the junction unmatched. Germline V CDR1 and CDR2: MNHEY, SMNVEV (reference sequence). The CDR3 consists of 16 residues. CDR3 sequence (DNA): TGTGCCAGCAGTTCCCGGGGACAGCGAAGCCCCTACGAGCAGTACTTC. Translating it yields CASSSRGQRSPYEQYF.